This is a list of T cell receptor beta chains from one sample in a study of blood T cell repertoires in COVID-19. This table comes from immunoSEQ multiplex PCR, and its TCRdb copy is limited to in-frame clones, with some not included. The sample lists about 64,000 clones, 65% to 90% occurring once. Source material: peripheral blood. Source of these receptors: a man in his fifties or sixties with active COVID-19. CDR3s include the opening cysteine and the closing phenylalanine or tryptophan. The order of the fields is V gene, D gene, clone size, J gene, CDR3 protein, CDR3 DNA. A D gene is named only where the DNA matches it firmly. The listing skips clone size in some rows; elsewhere it reads once, few, many or a size class.

V gene: TRBV11-2
D gene: NA
clone size: once
J gene: TRBJ2-7
CDR3 protein: CASSPQGSLNNYEQYF
CDR3 DNA: TGTGCCAGCAGCCCGCAGGGGTCGCTGAACAACTACGAGCAGTACTTC

V gene: TRBV11-2
D gene: TRBD1
clone size: NA
J gene: TRBJ1-6
CDR3 protein: CASSSGTGMIGSPLHF
CDR3 DNA: TGTGCCAGCAGCTCCGGGACAGGGATGATAGGTTCACCCCTCCACTTT

V gene: TRBV19
D gene: NA
clone size: few
J gene: TRBJ1-1
CDR3 protein: CASKKGFEGTEAFF
CDR3 DNA: TGTGCCAGTAAGAAAGGGTTTGAGGGCACTGAAGCTTTCTTT

V gene: TRBV7-2
D gene: NA
clone size: NA
J gene: TRBJ2-6
CDR3 protein: CASSSRGAASGANVLTF
CDR3 DNA: TGTGCCAGCAGCTCCCGGGGTGCGGCCTCTGGGGCCAACGTCCTGACTTTC

V gene: TRBV27
D gene: TRBD1
clone size: NA
J gene: TRBJ2-3
CDR3 protein: CASSFRTGGTDTQYF
CDR3 DNA: TGTGCCAGCAGTTTTAGGACAGGGGGCACAGATACGCAGTATTTT

V gene: TRBV10-3
D gene: NA
clone size: NA
J gene: TRBJ2-5
CDR3 protein: CAISPGGSGETQYF
CDR3 DNA: TGTGCCATCAGCCCCGGTGGCTCGGGGGAGACCCAGTACTTC

V gene: TRBV19
D gene: NA
clone size: NA
J gene: TRBJ1-3
CDR3 protein: CASSTLDSLRSGNTIYF
CDR3 DNA: TGTGCCAGTAGTACCCTGGACAGCCTACGCTCTGGAAACACCATATATTTT

V gene: TRBV6-6
D gene: NA
clone size: NA
J gene: TRBJ2-7
CDR3 protein: CASSYLDTLYEQYF
CDR3 DNA: TGTGCCAGCAGTTACTTGGACACCTTATACGAGCAGTACTTC

V gene: TRBV11-3
D gene: TRBD2
clone size: NA
J gene: TRBJ2-7
CDR3 protein: CASSSSGNSYEQYF
CDR3 DNA: TGTGCCAGCAGCTCTAGCGGGAACTCCTACGAGCAGTACTTC

V gene: TRBV3-1/TRBV3-2
D gene: TRBD1
clone size: NA
J gene: TRBJ1-2
CDR3 protein: CASSYGTEGYTF
CDR3 DNA: TGTGCCAGCAGCTACGGGACAGAAGGCTACACCTTC

V gene: TRBV5-5
D gene: NA
clone size: NA
J gene: TRBJ1-2
CDR3 protein: CASSLFEGRGGYTF
CDR3 DNA: TGTGCCAGCAGCTTGTTCGAGGGGCGGGGTGGCTACACCTTC

V gene: TRBV6-2/TRBV6-3
D gene: TRBD2
clone size: once
J gene: TRBJ2-7
CDR3 protein: CASSLRLAGGEQYF
CDR3 DNA: TGTGCCAGCAGTCTTCGACTAGCGGGGGGCGAGCAGTACTTC

V gene: TRBV4-2
D gene: TRBD2
clone size: NA
J gene: TRBJ2-1
CDR3 protein: CASSQSERAGGPNEQFF
CDR3 DNA: TGTGCCAGCAGCCAATCCGAGCGGGCGGGAGGGCCTAATGAGCAGTTCTTC

V gene: TRBV5-1
D gene: TRBD2
clone size: NA
J gene: TRBJ2-3
CDR3 protein: CASSLETSVTDTQYF
CDR3 DNA: TGCGCCAGCAGCTTAGAGACTAGCGTCACAGATACGCAGTATTTT

V gene: TRBV6-5
D gene: NA
clone size: few
J gene: TRBJ2-7
CDR3 protein: CASSSAREAEQYF
CDR3 DNA: TGTGCCAGCAGTTCGGCTAGGGAGGCCGAGCAGTACTTC

V gene: TRBV19
D gene: TRBD1
clone size: NA
J gene: TRBJ1-4
CDR3 protein: CASGLGTGGEKLFF
CDR3 DNA: TGTGCCAGTGGACTGGGGACAGGGGGTGAAAAACTGTTTTTT

V gene: TRBV27
D gene: NA
clone size: NA
J gene: TRBJ2-1
CDR3 protein: CASSLSRANEQFF
CDR3 DNA: TGTGCCAGCAGTTTATCCAGGGCAAATGAGCAGTTCTTC

V gene: TRBV5-1
D gene: TRBD1
clone size: NA
J gene: TRBJ2-1
CDR3 protein: CASSFNTGGYNEQFF
CDR3 DNA: TGCGCCAGCAGCTTTAATACAGGGGGCTACAATGAGCAGTTCTTC

V gene: TRBV7-8
D gene: NA
clone size: NA
J gene: TRBJ1-1
CDR3 protein: CASTRVGRGRNTEAFF
CDR3 DNA: TGTGCCAGCACTCGGGTGGGCAGGGGAAGGAACACTGAAGCTTTCTTT

V gene: TRBV6-5
D gene: NA
clone size: NA
J gene: TRBJ2-2
CDR3 protein: CASRAGHTGELFF
CDR3 DNA: TGTGCCAGCAGGGCAGGGCATACCGGGGAGCTGTTTTTT

V gene: TRBV7-7
D gene: NA
clone size: NA
J gene: TRBJ2-6
CDR3 protein: CASSRERGWMSGANVLTF
CDR3 DNA: TGTGCCAGCAGCCGGGAGAGGGGCTGGATGTCTGGGGCCAACGTCCTGACTTTC

V gene: TRBV10-1
D gene: NA
clone size: NA
J gene: TRBJ2-7
CDR3 protein: CASSPGTSHEQYF
CDR3 DNA: TGCGCCAGCAGCCCCGGGACATCCCACGAGCAGTACTTC

V gene: TRBV4-1
D gene: TRBD2
clone size: NA
J gene: TRBJ2-1
CDR3 protein: CASSQSSAGGAYNEQFF
CDR3 DNA: TGCGCCAGCAGCCAATCCAGTGCGGGGGGCGCCTACAATGAGCAGTTCTTC

V gene: TRBV6-5
D gene: TRBD1
clone size: NA
J gene: TRBJ2-7
CDR3 protein: CASSPPGQGTHEQYF
CDR3 DNA: TGTGCCAGCAGTCCCCCGGGACAGGGAACGCACGAGCAGTACTTC

V gene: TRBV7-2
D gene: TRBD1
clone size: NA
J gene: TRBJ2-5
CDR3 protein: CASSRDRAEGETQYF
CDR3 DNA: TGTGCCAGCAGCCGTGACAGGGCCGAGGGAGAGACCCAGTACTTC

V gene: TRBV10-3
D gene: TRBD1
clone size: NA
J gene: TRBJ2-4
CDR3 protein: CAIRNIGQASIQYF
CDR3 DNA: TGTGCCATCAGGAATATTGGACAGGCGTCCATTCAGTACTTC

V gene: TRBV29-1
D gene: TRBD1
clone size: NA
J gene: TRBJ1-2
CDR3 protein: CSVDTGAEGYTF
CDR3 DNA: TGCAGCGTTGATACAGGGGCAGAGGGCTACACCTTC

V gene: TRBV21-1
D gene: NA
clone size: NA
J gene: TRBJ1-2
CDR3 protein: CASSKKDRGRGRNYGYTF
CDR3 DNA: TGTGCCAGCAGCAAAAAGGACAGGGGGCGCGGTAGGAACTATGGCTACACCTTC

V gene: TRBV7-9
D gene: NA
clone size: NA
J gene: TRBJ1-5
CDR3 protein: CASSLGAGSQPQHF
CDR3 DNA: TGTGCCAGCAGCTTAGGGGCAGGATCGCAGCCCCAGCATTTT

V gene: TRBV30
D gene: NA
clone size: NA
J gene: TRBJ1-3
CDR3 protein: CAWGRGGSGNTIYF
CDR3 DNA: TGTGCCTGGGGGAGAGGGGGCTCTGGAAACACCATATATTTT

V gene: TRBV3-1/TRBV3-2
D gene: NA
clone size: few
J gene: TRBJ1-5
CDR3 protein: CASSNRDQPQHF
CDR3 DNA: TGTGCCAGCAGCAACAGGGATCAGCCCCAGCATTTT

V gene: TRBV6-5
D gene: NA
clone size: NA
J gene: TRBJ1-4
CDR3 protein: CASSLKGGEKLFF
CDR3 DNA: TGTGCCAGCAGCCTCAAGGGGGGGGAAAAACTGTTTTTT

V gene: TRBV4-1
D gene: TRBD1
clone size: NA
J gene: TRBJ1-6
CDR3 protein: CASSQDGQGRNSPLHF
CDR3 DNA: TGCGCCAGCAGCCAAGACGGACAGGGCAGGAATTCACCCCTCCACTTT

V gene: TRBV7-8
D gene: TRBD1
clone size: few
J gene: TRBJ2-3
CDR3 protein: CASSFFGTANF
CDR3 DNA: TGTGCCAGCAGCTTTTTTGGGACAGCCAATTTT

V gene: TRBV7-9
D gene: TRBD2
clone size: NA
J gene: TRBJ2-1
CDR3 protein: CASLYLGTSGTHEQFF
CDR3 DNA: TGTGCCAGCCTTTATCTAGGGACTAGCGGGACCCATGAGCAGTTCTTC

V gene: TRBV30
D gene: TRBD2
clone size: NA
J gene: TRBJ2-3
CDR3 protein: CAWRTSGLDTQYF
CDR3 DNA: TGTGCCTGGAGAACTAGCGGGTTGGATACGCAGTATTTT

V gene: TRBV27
D gene: NA
clone size: NA
J gene: TRBJ1-2
CDR3 protein: CASSSVAGGGYGYTF
CDR3 DNA: TGTGCCAGCAGTTCGGTGGCAGGCGGGGGCTATGGCTACACCTTC

V gene: TRBV3-1/TRBV3-2
D gene: TRBD1
clone size: NA
J gene: TRBJ2-5
CDR3 protein: CASSQGQGDAETQYF
CDR3 DNA: TGTGCCAGCAGCCAAGGACAGGGGGATGCTGAGACCCAGTACTTC

V gene: TRBV19
D gene: NA
clone size: NA
J gene: TRBJ2-1
CDR3 protein: CASSIAPLASGEQFF
CDR3 DNA: TGTGCCAGTAGTATCGCTCCACTAGCTTCAGGAGAGCAGTTCTTC

V gene: TRBV5-1
D gene: TRBD2
clone size: few
J gene: TRBJ2-1
CDR3 protein: CASSPSPLAGGGNEQFF
CDR3 DNA: TGCGCCAGCAGCCCTAGTCCACTAGCGGGAGGTGGCAATGAGCAGTTCTTC

V gene: TRBV11-2
D gene: TRBD1
clone size: NA
J gene: TRBJ1-4
CDR3 protein: CASSSPWTGQEKLFF
CDR3 DNA: TGTGCCAGCAGCAGCCCTTGGACAGGGCAGGAAAAACTGTTTTTT

V gene: TRBV24-1
D gene: TRBD1
clone size: NA
J gene: TRBJ2-7
CDR3 protein: CATSTGALPEQYF
CDR3 DNA: TGTGCCACCTCCACAGGGGCGTTACCCGAGCAGTACTTC

V gene: TRBV2
D gene: TRBD1
clone size: NA
J gene: TRBJ1-2
CDR3 protein: CASRAGQGGHYGYTF
CDR3 DNA: TGTGCCAGCAGGGCTGGACAGGGAGGACACTATGGCTACACCTTC

V gene: TRBV6-5
D gene: TRBD1
clone size: NA
J gene: TRBJ1-6
CDR3 protein: CASSYSRQGDSPLHF
CDR3 DNA: TGTGCCAGCAGTTACTCGAGGCAGGGGGATTCACCCCTCCACTTT

V gene: TRBV7-9
D gene: NA
clone size: NA
J gene: TRBJ2-7
CDR3 protein: CASSLASTYEQYF
CDR3 DNA: TGTGCCAGCAGCTTAGCCTCTACCTACGAGCAGTACTTC

V gene: TRBV6-5
D gene: TRBD2
clone size: NA
J gene: TRBJ2-1
CDR3 protein: CASSYGVLAGGREQFF
CDR3 DNA: TGTGCCAGCAGTTATGGGGTGCTAGCGGGGGGGAGGGAGCAGTTCTTC

V gene: TRBV11-3
D gene: NA
clone size: once
J gene: TRBJ2-2
CDR3 protein: CASSTLGGTGELFF
CDR3 DNA: TGTGCCAGCAGCACCCTTGGGGGGACCGGGGAGCTGTTTTTT

V gene: TRBV7-2
D gene: NA
clone size: NA
J gene: TRBJ1-2
CDR3 protein: CASSLDGTGPNYGYTF
CDR3 DNA: TGTGCCAGCAGCTTAGATGGGACTGGTCCTAACTATGGCTACACCTTC

V gene: TRBV6-2/TRBV6-3
D gene: TRBD2
clone size: NA
J gene: TRBJ2-5
CDR3 protein: CASSYSTGGVEETQYF
CDR3 DNA: TGTGCCAGCAGTTACTCGACCGGGGGGGTGGAGGAGACCCAGTACTTC

V gene: TRBV5-4
D gene: NA
clone size: NA
J gene: TRBJ2-7
CDR3 protein: CASSRDSDSYEQYF
CDR3 DNA: TGTGCCAGCAGCCGGGACTCCGACTCCTACGAGCAGTACTTC

V gene: TRBV29-1
D gene: TRBD1
clone size: NA
J gene: TRBJ2-2
CDR3 protein: CSGRTGANTGELFF
CDR3 DNA: TGCAGCGGAAGGACAGGGGCGAACACCGGGGAGCTGTTTTTT

V gene: TRBV27
D gene: TRBD1
clone size: NA
J gene: TRBJ2-5
CDR3 protein: CASSLRGQGRRETQYF
CDR3 DNA: TGTGCCAGCAGTTTAAGAGGACAGGGTCGGAGGGAGACCCAGTACTTC

V gene: TRBV6-1
D gene: TRBD2
clone size: many
J gene: TRBJ2-7
CDR3 protein: CASSEAGLAPYEQYF
CDR3 DNA: TGTGCCAGCAGTGAAGCGGGACTAGCTCCCTACGAGCAGTACTTC

V gene: TRBV3-1/TRBV3-2
D gene: NA
clone size: NA
J gene: TRBJ2-1
CDR3 protein: CASSQDSIYNEQFF
CDR3 DNA: TGTGCCAGCAGCCAAGATTCAATTTACAATGAGCAGTTCTTC